This TCR beta chain was found in a study of T cell responses to AZD1222 COVID-19 vaccine. From germline, CDR1 is SGHTA and CDR2 FQGNSA. V lost 1 base and J lost 6, with 16 bases in between. The CDR3 runs 15 residues. Sequencing used immunoSEQ multiplex PCR; TCRdb keeps in-frame clones, though not all of them. The table lists around 59,000 clones, roughly 87% of them singletons. The clonotype was recovered from an adult who received the AZD1222 COVID-19 vaccine. Specimen: peripheral blood, collected 28 days after the second AZD1222 dose. The chain employs TRBV7-2 and TRBJ2-7, with a tentative D call TRBD2 (5 bases). The chain's CDR3 is CASSLGRRGMGEQYF. The DNA for the CDR3 is TGTGCCAGCAGCTTAGGACGACGAGGGATGGGCGAGCAGTACTTC. The full variable domain, with the rest looked up from reference TRBV7-2 and TRBJ2-7, is GAGVSQSPSNKVTEKGKDVELRCDPISGHTALYWYRQSLGQGLEFLIYFQGNSAPDKSGLPSDRFSAERTGGSVSTLTIQRTQQEDSAVYLCASSLGRRGMGEQYFGPGTRLTVT.